These T cell receptor beta chains were read from a single sample in a study of blood T cells in healthy people across ages. From the 5' RACE reads, TCRdb called clonotypes with MiXCR, one entry per CDR3 protein. The sample holds over 1,500,000 distinct CDR3 sequences, 35% to 50% seen once. The sequenced sample consisted of blood. These receptor sequences come from a human donor in good health. CDR3s include the opening cysteine and the closing phenylalanine or tryptophan. A D gene is named only where the DNA matches it firmly. Clone size is not always given. Where it is, it says once, few, many or a class for expanded clones.

j_gene | d_gene | abundance | v_gene | CDR3aa | CDR3nt
TRBJ1-1 | NA | NA | TRBV7-9 | CASRLDGGTEAFF | TGTGCCAGCAGGTTGGACGGTGGCACTGAAGCTTTCTTT
TRBJ1-5 | NA | NA | TRBV15 | CATSRERGGQPQHF | TGTGCCACCAGCAGAGAGAGGGGAGGTCAGCCCCAGCATTTT
TRBJ2-5 | NA | many | TRBV28 | CASSLFGRVGGHQETQYF | TGTGCCAGCAGTTTATTTGGGCGCGTCGGGGGCCACCAAGAGACCCAGTACTTC
TRBJ2-7 | NA | NA | TRBV29-1 | CSVEGDRRNEQYF | TGCAGCGTTGAAGGCGACAGGCGGAACGAGCAGTACTTC
TRBJ1-1 | NA | NA | TRBV18 | CASSPSGSLNTEAFF | TGTGCCAGCTCACCATCCGGGAGCTTGAACACTGAAGCTTTCTTT
TRBJ2-4 | TRBD1 | few | TRBV20-1 | CSAFNTGVNIQYF | TGCAGTGCCTTCAATACAGGGGTAAACATTCAGTACTTC
TRBJ2-7 | TRBD2 | many | TRBV4-3 | CASSQGSGGYYEQYF | TGCGCCAGCAGCCAAGGTAGCGGGGGCTACTACGAGCAGTACTTC
TRBJ2-7 | NA | NA | TRBV27 | CASSRKGEQYF | TGTGCCAGCAGTCGAAAGGGCGAGCAGTACTTC
TRBJ2-5 | TRBD2 | many | TRBV7-2 | CASSLDLAGGETQYF | TGTGCCAGCAGCTTAGACCTAGCGGGGGGAGAGACCCAGTACTTC
TRBJ2-7 | NA | few | TRBV7-2 | CASSLDYIGEQYF | TGTGCCAGCAGCTTAGACTATATCGGCGAGCAGTACTTC
TRBJ1-5 | NA | once | TRBV7-9 | CASSSEGSPAQPQHF | TGTGCCAGCAGTTCAGAGGGCAGTCCGGCCCAGCCCCAGCATTTT
TRBJ1-2 | NA | NA | TRBV15 | CATSRDTRANYGYTF | TGTGCCACCAGCAGAGATACCCGGGCTAACTATGGCTACACCTTC
TRBJ1-2 | NA | few | TRBV28 | CASTDSRGAYGYTF | TGTGCCAGCACCGACAGTCGAGGAGCCTATGGCTACACCTTC
TRBJ1-2 | NA | NA | TRBV4-3 | CASSRRRRANYGYTF | TGCGCCAGCAGCCGCCGAAGAAGAGCTAACTATGGCTACACCTTC
TRBJ2-7 | NA | few | TRBV29-1 | CSVRAGSIYEQYF | TGCAGCGTCCGGGCAGGGAGCATCTACGAGCAGTACTTC
TRBJ2-7 | NA | NA | TRBV28 | CASRAPYEQYF | TGTGCCAGCCGTGCTCCCTACGAGCAGTACTTC
TRBJ2-1 | NA | few | TRBV29-1 | CSVEPAGTYNEQFF | TGCAGCGTTGAACCTGCGGGCACCTACAATGAGCAGTTCTTC
TRBJ1-1 | NA | NA | TRBV6-5 | CASSYSDRYTEAFF | TGTGCCAGCAGTTACTCCGACCGATACACTGAAGCTTTCTTT
TRBJ2-7 | TRBD1 | many | TRBV7-2 | CASSLAGTGPYEQYF | TGTGCCAGCAGCTTAGCCGGGACAGGCCCCTACGAGCAGTACTTC
TRBJ2-6 | NA | NA | TRBV4-1 | CASSQEGYGANVLTF | TGCGCCAGCAGCCAAGAAGGGTATGGGGCCAACGTCCTGACTTTC
TRBJ2-7 | TRBD2 | few | TRBV2 | CASSPSGGAVFEQYF | TGTGCCAGCAGTCCTAGCGGGGGGGCGGTGTTCGAGCAGTACTTC
TRBJ1-6 | TRBD1 | few | TRBV20-1 | CSAPAGTGAYSPLHF | TGCAGTGCTCCGGCCGGGACAGGGGCATATTCACCCCTCCACTTT
TRBJ2-1 | TRBD2 | NA | TRBV6-4 | CASSDDSGAGGDEQFF | TGCGCCAGCAGTGACGATAGCGGGGCCGGTGGGGATGAGCAGTTCTTC
TRBJ2-7 | TRBD2 | NA | TRBV7-2 | CATKTGLGAPEAEYF | TGTGCCACTAAAACGGGACTAGGAGCCCCGGAGGCGGAGTACTTC
TRBJ2-7 | NA | few | TRBV4-1 | CASSHPIQGGTGYEQYF | TGCGCCAGCAGCCACCCGATCCAGGGGGGGACCGGATACGAGCAGTACTTC
TRBJ2-7 | NA | NA | TRBV7-9 | CASSLETGEEQYF | TGTGCCAGCAGCTTAGAAACGGGAGAAGAGCAGTACTTC
TRBJ2-7 | NA | NA | TRBV29-1 | CSVRMAWEQYF | TGCAGCGTTCGCATGGCTTGGGAGCAGTACTTC
TRBJ2-7 | NA | NA | TRBV11-2 | CASSLTTGEAHEQYF | TGTGCCAGCAGCTTAACTACAGGGGAGGCCCACGAGCAGTACTTC
TRBJ1-2 | TRBD1 | few | TRBV7-2 | CASATGTGGGYTF | TGTGCCAGCGCAACGGGGACAGGGGGTGGCTACACCTTC
TRBJ2-7 | TRBD1 | few | TRBV6-5 | CASSYHPETGTYEQYF | TGTGCCAGCAGTTACCACCCGGAGACAGGGACCTACGAGCAGTACTTC
TRBJ2-3 | NA | NA | TRBV4-3 | CASSEGGPVDTQYF | TGCGCCAGCAGTGAGGGGGGGCCGGTAGATACGCAGTATTTT
TRBJ2-5 | NA | many | TRBV6-2/TRBV6-3 | CASSPRGTNRTVIETQYF | TGTGCCAGCAGCCCCCGGGGGACGAACCGGACTGTAATAGAGACCCAGTACTTC
TRBJ1-2 | NA | few | TRBV19 | CASSNVEFGYTF | TGTGCCAGTAGTAATGTTGAATTCGGCTACACCTTC
TRBJ2-3 | TRBD2 | few | TRBV7-2 | CASSYRLAGGLGTQYF | TGTGCCAGCAGCTACCGACTAGCGGGGGGGCTCGGTACGCAGTATTTT
TRBJ1-1 | NA | NA | TRBV6-5 | CASSFKYLGRINTEAFF | TGTGCCAGCAGTTTTAAGTATCTCGGGAGGATAAACACTGAAGCTTTCTTT
TRBJ2-1 | TRBD2 | NA | TRBV28 | CASSLERGRYNEQFF | TGTGCCAGCAGTTTAGAGCGGGGGAGATACAATGAGCAGTTCTTC
TRBJ2-5 | NA | NA | TRBV7-9 | CASSLMRSGQETQYF | TGTGCCAGCAGCTTAATGAGAAGCGGGCAAGAGACCCAGTACTTC
TRBJ1-1 | NA | NA | TRBV27 | CASSPGHLRAEAFF | TGTGCCAGCAGTCCGGGACACCTAAGGGCTGAAGCTTTCTTT
TRBJ1-1 | NA | NA | TRBV5-1 | CASSLYTIMSTEAFF | TGCGCCAGCAGCCTCTACACGATAATGAGCACTGAAGCTTTCTTT
TRBJ1-2 | NA | NA | TRBV7-9 | CASSLSGAHNYGYTF | TGTGCCAGCAGCTTAAGTGGGGCGCATAACTATGGCTACACCTTC
TRBJ2-7 | TRBD2 | few | TRBV4-2 | CASSQDGTSGGIYEQYF | TGTGCCAGCAGCCAAGATGGGACTAGCGGGGGGATCTACGAGCAGTACTTC
TRBJ1-2 | NA | NA | TRBV10-3 | CAISADGNHGYTF | TGTGCCATCAGTGCCGACGGGAACCATGGCTACACCTTC
TRBJ2-7 | TRBD1 | NA | TRBV10-3 | CAISEGDRNTYEQYF | TGTGCCATCAGTGAGGGGGACAGAAATACCTACGAGCAGTACTTC
TRBJ2-3 | NA | NA | TRBV7-2 | CASSLGSVGVLFYTQYF | TGTGCCAGCAGCTTAGGGTCCGTGGGGGTACTTTTCTATACGCAGTATTTT